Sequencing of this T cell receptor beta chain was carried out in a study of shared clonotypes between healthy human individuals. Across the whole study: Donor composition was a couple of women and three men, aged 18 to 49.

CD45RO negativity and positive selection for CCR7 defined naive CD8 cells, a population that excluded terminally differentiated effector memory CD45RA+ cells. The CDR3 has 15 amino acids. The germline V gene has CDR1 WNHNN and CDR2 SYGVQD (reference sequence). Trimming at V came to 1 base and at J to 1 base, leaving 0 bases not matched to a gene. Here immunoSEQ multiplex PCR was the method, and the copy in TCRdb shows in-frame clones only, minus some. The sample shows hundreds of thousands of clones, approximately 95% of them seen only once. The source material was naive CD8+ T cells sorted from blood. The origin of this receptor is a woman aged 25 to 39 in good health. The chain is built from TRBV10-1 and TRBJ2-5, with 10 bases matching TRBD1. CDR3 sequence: CASSEWTGGQETQYF. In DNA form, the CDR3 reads TGCGCCAGCAGTGAGTGGACAGGGGGCCAAGAGACCCAGTACTTC.